The 23 T cell receptor beta chains below come from one sample, sequenced in a study of metastatic and nonmetastatic thyroid tumors. TCRdb re-clonotyped the PCR reads via MiXCR. In the table there are roughly 75,000 clones, around 12% of which are singletons. Each patient went into thyroid surgery without having received any treatment. Sequencing was performed on tumor tissue. The receptors originated from a female donor with papillary thyroid cancer or a benign thyroid nodule (not recorded which). Some clones in this sample may be carry-over from other donors' samples.

Note on this clone: Germline is not matched at one junction end, which may reflect a read error. The chain employs TRBV28 and TRBJ2-7, with TRBD1 identical over 12 bases. Germline CDR1 reads MDHEN; CDR2 reads SYDVKM. The CDR3 runs to 15 residues. The CDR3 is CASSGDRGREYEKYF. CDR3 sequence (DNA): TGTGCCAGCAGTGGGGACAGGGGGCGCGAATACGAGAAGTACTTC.

This clone showed up many times. With a much larger clone just one base away, this may be a read error. Within the sample, other DNA sequences also encode this same CDR3. The chain combines TRBV12-3 or TRBV12-4 with TRBJ1-1; 8 bases agree with TRBD1. The trim removed 3 bases at V and 6 bases at J, leaving 12 bases unmatched. The length of the CDR3 is 16 residues. The CDR3 DNA follows: TGTGCCAGCAGTTTGAATCCAGGGACAGGATACTCTGAAGCTTTCTTT. Its translation is CASSLNPGTGYSEAFF.

This clone was seen more than once but under ten times. The chain has TRBV27 and TRBJ2-3; 7 positions match TRBD1. CDR3 length: 16 amino acids. With V trimmed by 4 bases and J by 9 bases, 16 bases remained unmatched. Per the germline V gene, CDR1 is MNHEY and CDR2 is SMNVEV (reference sequence). The CDR3 coding sequence is TGTGCCAGCAGTTCAAGCCTCGGGACAGTTCCAGGAACGCAGTATTTT. Protein product: CASSSSLGTVPGTQYF.

This clone is labeled as medium-sized. The J gene is TRBJ2-7, the V gene TRBV6-2 or TRBV6-3; TRBD2 matches 8 bases. The CDR3 runs 18 residues. Trimming took 2 bases from V and 9 from J; bases not matched to a gene: 21. Germline V gene data show CDR1 as MNHEY and CDR2 as SVGEGT. The CDR3 DNA reads TGTGCCAGCAGTTACAACGCCGTGGCGGGAGGTGCCTTGAATTGGCAGTACTTC. Its translation is CASSYNAVAGGALNWQYF.

This clone was seen a handful of times. This may stem from a read error, because a much larger clone lies one nucleotide away. V is TRBV29-1 and J is TRBJ2-7, with D tentatively TRBD1 (6 bases). Germline values: CDR1 SQVTM, CDR2 ANQGSEA. Trimming pared 8 bases from V and 4 bases from J, leaving 15 bases between. The CDR3 is 12 residues long. The CDR3 is CSRQSTGYEQYF. The DNA for the CDR3 is TGCAGCCGACAATCGACAGGATACGAGCAGTACTTC.

This clone came up many times. V gene TRBV5-5 combines with J gene TRBJ1-1, with D perhaps TRBD1 (6 bases). From germline, CDR1 is SGHKS and CDR2 YYEKEE (reference sequence). The CDR3 has 14 residues. Trimming cost V 4 bases and J 5 bases, with 15 bases left between them. CDR3 sequence (DNA): TGTGCCAGCAGCAAGGGACATCCCAAGACTGAAGCTTTCTTT. It encodes CASSKGHPKTEAFF.

This clone appeared a few times. The chain recombines TRBV6-1 with TRBJ2-5, with D possibly TRBD2 on 6 matching bases. Per germline, CDR1 MNHNS and CDR2 SASEGT. The CDR3 runs to 17 residues. V was pared by 5 bases and J by 5 bases, with 24 bases between. CDR3 in amino acids: CASSTPSPSVRGETQYF. CDR3 sequence (DNA): TGTGCCAGCAGTACGCCCTCCCCTAGCGTGAGAGGTGAGACCCAGTACTTC.

This clone was recorded at least ten times. The chain uses TRBV7-3 and TRBJ2-2; D remains unclear. This CDR3 is 13 amino acids long. V shed 4 bases and J shed 4 bases, with 7 bases lying between them. Germline V gives CDR1 SGHTA, CDR2 FQGTGA. The CDR3 reads CASSSHSTGELFF. The CDR3 DNA is TGTGCCAGCAGCTCTCACAGCACCGGGGAGCTGTTTTTT.

This clone was detected ten times or more. The J gene is TRBJ1-5, the V gene TRBV30; the D gene is possibly TRBD1 (5 bases). V lost 3 bases to trimming and J lost 6 bases, with 12 bases between them. The CDR3 contains 13 residues. CDR1 is GTSNPN, CDR2 SVGIG, per germline (reference sequence). The CDR3, as DNA: TGTGCCTGGAGACCCGGGGGAGGTCAGCCCCAGCATTTT. This gives the protein CAWRPGGGQPQHF. Combining the CDR3 with reference TRBV30 and TRBJ1-5 gives the whole variable domain SQTIHQWPATLVQPVGSPLSLECTVEGTSNPNLYWYRQAAGRGLQLLFYSVGIGQISSEVPQNLSASRPQDRQFILSSKKLLLSDSGFYLCAWRPGGGQPQHFGDGTRLSIL.

This clone was recorded many times. This chain links TRBV7-3 with TRBJ2-3; possibly TRBD2 for D (6 bases). This CDR3 region has 14 residues. The V gene's germline CDR1 is SGHTA and CDR2 FQGTGA. V lost 1 base, J lost 5 bases, and 10 bases lay in between. The DNA for the CDR3 is TGTGCCAGCAGCTTAAGTAGCGGTAGAGATACGCAGTATTTT. Protein: CASSLSSGRDTQYF.

This clone was observed at least ten times. V is TRBV7-2 and J is TRBJ2-7; D not certain. V lost 3 bases and J lost 5, with 8 bases in between. Germline assignment: CDR1 SGHTA and CDR2 FQGNSA. The CDR3 loop spans 12 amino acids. The CDR3 bases are TGTGCCAGCAGCTTTTATTATGACGAGCAGTACTTC. This gives the protein CASSFYYDEQYF.

Many counts were recorded for this clone. The chain uses TRBV6-5 and TRBJ2-7; D unclear. Germline lookup yields CDR1 MNHEY and CDR2 SVGAGI. V dropped 0 bases and J dropped 6 bases, with 9 bases sitting between them. The CDR3 spans 13 residues. As DNA, the CDR3 is TGTGCCAGCAGTTACTCGACAAGAGGCGAGCAGTACTTC. This gives the protein CASSYSTRGEQYF.

The genes are TRBV20-1 and TRBJ1-2, with D tentatively TRBD1 (6 bases). The germline gives CDR1 DFQATT, CDR2 SNEGSKA (reference sequence). V lost 3 bases to trimming and J lost 5 bases, with 13 bases between them. The CDR3 sequence is 13 residues long. CDR3 residues: CSARRGAQYGYTF. CDR3 coding DNA: TGCAGTGCTAGGAGGGGGGCCCAATATGGCTACACCTTC.

This clone was seen many times. The rearrangement links TRBV9 to TRBJ2-7, with 7 bases fitting TRBD2. V was clipped by 4 bases and J by 5 bases; unmatched bases: 12. The length of the CDR3 is 15 residues. Germline V lookup: CDR1 SGDLS, CDR2 YYNGEE. In DNA, the CDR3 is TGTGCCAGCAGCCCCCCCCCGGGAGGCGGAAACGAGCAGTACTTC. It translates to CASSPPPGGGNEQYF.

This clone has ten or more counts. This chain uses TRBV6-1 with TRBJ1-2; TRBD1 matches at 9 bases. The V gene end was trimmed by 1 base and the J gene end by 8 bases; junction bases not matched to a gene: 5. The CDR3 runs to 14 residues. CDR1 and CDR2 from the germline V gene are MNHNS and SASEGT. CDR3 residues: CASSEGGTGYGYTF. CDR3 nucleotides: TGTGCCAGCAGTGAAGGAGGGACAGGGTACGGCTACACCTTC.

This clone was observed at least ten times. The chain uses TRBV4-1 and TRBJ2-4, with 7 bases lining up with TRBD2. CDR1 MGHRA and CDR2 YSYEKL come from the germline V gene. The CDR3 loop spans 16 amino acids. V lost 1 base and J lost 5; bases outside the gene matches: 8. The CDR3: CASSQVDSGGENIQYF. The CDR3 nucleotides are TGCGCCAGCAGCCAAGTGGATTCGGGGGGTGAAAACATTCAGTACTTC.

This chain connects TRBV11-1 to TRBJ1-2; 8 bases agree with TRBD1. Trimming removed 7 bases from V and 6 bases from J; junction bases left unmatched: 16. The CDR3 runs 16 residues. CDR1 and CDR2 from the germline V gene are SGHAT and FQDESV (reference sequence). The DNA for the CDR3 is TGTGCCAGCATCCTTGGCACCCGGACAGGGTATGATGGCTACACCTTC. Translation: CASILGTRTGYDGYTF. The full variable domain, with the rest looked up from reference TRBV11-1 and TRBJ1-2, is EAEVAQSPRYKITEKSQAVAFWCDPISGHATLYWYRQILGQGPELLVQFQDESVVDDSQLPKDRFSAERLKGVDSTLKIQPAELGDSAMYLCASILGTRTGYDGYTFGSGTRLTVV.

Many counts were recorded for this clone. Other DNA sequences in the same sample also yield this CDR3. The chain recombines TRBV5-1 with TRBJ2-7; no clear D gene. Trimming removed 0 bases at V and 5 bases at J, with 12 bases between. The germline V gene has CDR1 SGHRS and CDR2 YFSETQ. The CDR3 is 14 amino acids. CDR3 sequence reads: CASSLDRQPDEQYF. CDR3 bases: TGCGCCAGCAGCTTGGACCGACAACCCGACGAGCAGTACTTC.

Comments on this clone: This may arise from a read error, as a much more abundant clone is one base away. The chain combines TRBV12-3 or TRBV12-4 with TRBJ2-3; 9 positions agree with TRBD2. The CDR3 extends over 18 amino acids. The junction had 14 bases not matched to a gene; V was cut back by 7 bases and J by 0 bases. The CDR3 here is CASIPRRLAESSTDTQYF. For the CDR3, the DNA is TGTGCCAGCATCCCTCGTCGACTAGCGGAGTCTAGCACAGATACGCAGTATTTT.

The table lists this clone with many counts. The V and J genes are TRBV5-1 and TRBJ1-4; D call uncertain. The V gene's germline CDR1 is SGHRS and CDR2 YFSETQ. The ends were cut back, 2 bases at V and 5 bases at J, with 10 bases in the middle. This CDR3 has 14 residues. As DNA, the CDR3 is TGCGCCAGCAGCTTAGGGCGTCAAAATGAAAAACTGTTTTTT. Translating it yields CASSLGRQNEKLFF.

Details on this clone: This could be a read error, since a much larger clone is one nucleotide away. The sample carries other DNA sequences with the same CDR3. The V and J genes are TRBV5-1 and TRBJ2-1; no clear D gene. Germline values: CDR1 SGHRS, CDR2 YFSETQ. The CDR3 is made up of 13 amino acids. Trimming removed 0 bases from V and 4 bases from J, with 5 bases in between. The CDR3 DNA sequence: TGCGCCAGCAGCTTGGTGGGTTACAATGAGCAGTTCTTC. Its protein product is CASSLVGYNEQFF. Full variable domain (rest looked up from reference TRBV5-1 and TRBJ2-1): KAGVTQTPRYLIKTRGQQVTLSCSPISGHRSVSWYQQTPGQGLQFLFEYFSETQRNKGNFPGRFSGRQFSNSRSEMNVSTLELGDSALYLCASSLVGYNEQFFGPGTRLTVL.

The sample holds many counts of this clone. The V and J genes are TRBV28 and TRBJ2-2; 12 bases are shared with TRBD2. The CDR3 runs to 17 residues. The germline V gene encodes CDR1 MDHEN and CDR2 SYDVKM. Trimming removed 2 bases from V and 0 bases from J; junction bases left unmatched: 1. CDR3 bases: TGTGCCAGCAGTTTAGGACTAGCGGGACCGAACACCGGGGAGCTGTTTTTT. Its protein is CASSLGLAGPNTGELFF.

This clone has ten or more counts. The chain couples TRBV5-1 to TRBJ2-7, with D unresolved. Trimming cost V 5 bases and J 3 bases, with 12 bases left between them. Germline-derived CDR1 and CDR2 are SGHRS and YFSETQ. The CDR3 runs to 13 residues. CDR3 nucleotide sequence: TGCGCCAGCAGGAGCTCCCCGGTCTACGAGCAGTACTTC. The encoded protein is CASRSSPVYEQYF.